This T cell receptor beta chain is from a study of shared clonotypes between healthy human individuals. Study outcomes and limitations: The authors sampled blood alone, and tissue repertoires likely differ. Shared across a few donors were around 5% of the naive CD4 clonotypes.

At a deep level, the assay was run. Clones were sequenced by immunoSEQ multiplex PCR, and TCRdb holds only the in-frame ones, with some missing. This table holds a few million clones, 90% to 95% found once. The V segment lost 6 bases and the J segment 0 bases; nucleotides outside the gene matches: 8. The CDR3 totals 16 residues. Germline V gene data show CDR1 as MDHEN and CDR2 as SYDVKM. A remark on this clone: The antigen remains unidentified.

This chain links TRBV28 with TRBJ2-7, with TRBD1 matching over 10 bases. The TCR sequence derives from a man between 18 and 29 years old in good health. Some clones in this sample may be carry-over from other donors' samples. The specimen sequenced was naive CD4+ T cells from PBMCs. As to subset: CD45RA+ positively selected. The CDR3 loop is CASRPAGTGASYEQYF. Written as DNA, the CDR3 is TGTGCCAGCAGACCCGCCGGGACAGGGGCCTCCTACGAGCAGTACTTC.